This T cell receptor (beta chain) was identified in a study of long-term antiretroviral therapy in people with HIV. Broader study findings: The clones with expansion before ART were dominant in the repertoire at all time points.

Run at survey level, the immunoSEQ assay was version v3.0. The repertoire was sequenced with immunoSEQ multiplex PCR; TCRdb's copy has only in-frame clones and lacks some. The sample has some 28,000 clones; approximately 85% are singletons. Participants with HIV, all of them, were treated in the United States. Turning to this clone: The antigen remains undetermined.

The germline V gene has CDR1 MNHEY and CDR2 SMNVEV (reference sequence). J gave up 8 bases and V 4 bases, and 7 bases lay outside the gene matches. CDR3 length equals 14 residues. The gene calls are TRBV27 and TRBJ1-4; TRBD1 agrees at 7 bases. The TCR was taken from a man aged 40-50 years with HIV. This specimen was unsorted PBMCs, taken 3 years after starting antiretroviral therapy. This CDR3 is CASSSDRVGEKLFF. The CDR3 region has the DNA TGTGCCAGCAGTTCAGACAGGGTCGGGGAAAAACTGTTTTTT. Based on the CDR3 plus reference TRBV27 and TRBJ1-4, the full variable domain is EAQVTQNPRYLITVTGKKLTVTCSQNMNHEYMSWYRQDPGLGLRQIYYSMNVEVTDKGDVPEGYKVSRKEKRNFPLILESPSPNQTSLYFCASSSDRVGEKLFFGSGTQLSVL.